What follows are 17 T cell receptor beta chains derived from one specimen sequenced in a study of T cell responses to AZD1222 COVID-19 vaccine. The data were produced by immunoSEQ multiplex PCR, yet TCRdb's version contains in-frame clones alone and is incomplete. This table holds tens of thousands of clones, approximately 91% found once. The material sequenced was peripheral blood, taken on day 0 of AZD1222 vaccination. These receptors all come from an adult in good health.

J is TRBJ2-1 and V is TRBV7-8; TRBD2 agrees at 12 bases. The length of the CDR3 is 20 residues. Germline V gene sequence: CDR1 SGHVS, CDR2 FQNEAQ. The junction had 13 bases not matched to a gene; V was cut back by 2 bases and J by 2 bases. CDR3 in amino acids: CASSLQESLAGGITYNEQFF. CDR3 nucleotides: TGTGCCAGCAGCTTACAGGAGAGTCTAGCGGGGGGGATTACCTACAATGAGCAGTTCTTC.

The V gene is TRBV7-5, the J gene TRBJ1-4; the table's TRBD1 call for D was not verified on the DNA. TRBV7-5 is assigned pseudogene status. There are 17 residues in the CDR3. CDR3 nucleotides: TGTGCCAGAAGCCCTCGGAACAGGGAAGCAACTAATGAAAAACTGTTTTTT. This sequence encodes CARSPRNREATNEKLFF.

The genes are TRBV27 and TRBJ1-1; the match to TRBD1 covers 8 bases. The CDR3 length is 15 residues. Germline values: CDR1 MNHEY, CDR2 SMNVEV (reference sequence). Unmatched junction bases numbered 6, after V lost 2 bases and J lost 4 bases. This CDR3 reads CASSLDTGGATEAFF. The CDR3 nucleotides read TGTGCCAGCAGTTTAGATACAGGGGGAGCCACTGAAGCTTTCTTT.

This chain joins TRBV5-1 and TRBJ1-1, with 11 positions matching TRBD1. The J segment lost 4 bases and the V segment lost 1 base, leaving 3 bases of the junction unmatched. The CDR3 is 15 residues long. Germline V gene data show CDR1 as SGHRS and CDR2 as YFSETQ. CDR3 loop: CASSLLGTGGTEAFF. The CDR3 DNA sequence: TGCGCCAGCAGCTTGTTGGGGACAGGGGGCACTGAAGCTTTCTTT.

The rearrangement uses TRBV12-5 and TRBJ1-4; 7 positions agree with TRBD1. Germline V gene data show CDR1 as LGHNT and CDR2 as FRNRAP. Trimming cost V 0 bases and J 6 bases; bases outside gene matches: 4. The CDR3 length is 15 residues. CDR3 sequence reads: CASGLVLRGDEKLFF. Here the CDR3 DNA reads TGTGCTAGTGGTTTGGTACTCAGGGGGGATGAAAAACTGTTTTTT.

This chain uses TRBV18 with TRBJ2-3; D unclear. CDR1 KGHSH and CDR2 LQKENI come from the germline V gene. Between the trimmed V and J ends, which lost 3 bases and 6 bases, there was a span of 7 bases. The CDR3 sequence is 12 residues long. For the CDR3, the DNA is TGTGCCAGCTCACCTTCCCTGGATACGCAGTATTTT. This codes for CASSPSLDTQYF.

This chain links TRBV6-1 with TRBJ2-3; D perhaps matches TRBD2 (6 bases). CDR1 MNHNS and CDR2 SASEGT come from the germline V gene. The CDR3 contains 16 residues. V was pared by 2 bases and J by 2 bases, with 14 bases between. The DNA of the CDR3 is TGTGCCAGCAGTGAATTGGGCGGGGACCTCACAGATACGCAGTATTTT. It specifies CASSELGGDLTDTQYF.

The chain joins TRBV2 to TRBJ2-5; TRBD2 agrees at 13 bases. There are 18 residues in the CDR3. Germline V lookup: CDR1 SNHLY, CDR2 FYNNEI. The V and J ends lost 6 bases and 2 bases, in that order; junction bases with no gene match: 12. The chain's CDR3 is CASRERTSGGGLQETQYF. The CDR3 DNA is TGTGCCAGCAGAGAACGGACTAGCGGGGGAGGGCTTCAAGAGACCCAGTACTTC.

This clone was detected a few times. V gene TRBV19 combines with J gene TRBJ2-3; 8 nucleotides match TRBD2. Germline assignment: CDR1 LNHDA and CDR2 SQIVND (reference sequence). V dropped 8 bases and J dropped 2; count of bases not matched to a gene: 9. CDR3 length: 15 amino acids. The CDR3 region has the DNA TGTGCCAGTTCCGAATATAGCGGGGACACAGATACGCAGTATTTT. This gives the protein CASSEYSGDTDTQYF.

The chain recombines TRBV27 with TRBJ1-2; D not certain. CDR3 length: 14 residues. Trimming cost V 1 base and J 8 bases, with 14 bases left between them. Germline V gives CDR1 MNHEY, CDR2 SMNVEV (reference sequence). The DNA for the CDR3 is TGTGCCAGCAGTTTATATGCGGGAACGGGGGGCTACACCTTC. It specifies CASSLYAGTGGYTF.

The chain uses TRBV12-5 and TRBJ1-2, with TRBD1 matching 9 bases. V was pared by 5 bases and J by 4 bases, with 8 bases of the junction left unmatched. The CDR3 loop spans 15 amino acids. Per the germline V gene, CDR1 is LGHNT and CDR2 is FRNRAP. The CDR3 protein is CASGPTGQGLYGYTF. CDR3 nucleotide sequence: TGTGCTAGTGGTCCAACGGGACAGGGCCTCTATGGCTACACCTTC.

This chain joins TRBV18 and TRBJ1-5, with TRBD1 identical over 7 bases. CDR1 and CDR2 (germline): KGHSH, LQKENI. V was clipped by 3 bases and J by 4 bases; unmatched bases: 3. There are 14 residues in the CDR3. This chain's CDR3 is CASSPETGNQPQHF. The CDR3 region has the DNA TGTGCCAGCTCACCGGAGACAGGGAATCAGCCCCAGCATTTT.

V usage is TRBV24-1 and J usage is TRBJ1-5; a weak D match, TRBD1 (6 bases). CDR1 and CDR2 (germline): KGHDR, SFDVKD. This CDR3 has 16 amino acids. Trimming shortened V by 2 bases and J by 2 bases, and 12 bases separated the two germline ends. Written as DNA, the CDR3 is TGTGCCACCAGTGATTCTGGCAGGGGTGGCAATCAGCCCCAGCATTTT. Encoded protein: CATSDSGRGGNQPQHF.

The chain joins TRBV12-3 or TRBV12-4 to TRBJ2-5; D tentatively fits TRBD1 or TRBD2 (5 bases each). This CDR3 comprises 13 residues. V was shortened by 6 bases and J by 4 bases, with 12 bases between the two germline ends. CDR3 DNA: TGTGCCAGCAGCATCCGGGACGTAGAGACCCAGTACTTC. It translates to CASSIRDVETQYF.

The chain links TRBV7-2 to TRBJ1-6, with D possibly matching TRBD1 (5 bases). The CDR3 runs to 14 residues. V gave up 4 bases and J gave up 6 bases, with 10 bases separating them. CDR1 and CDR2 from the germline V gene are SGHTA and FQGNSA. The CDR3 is CASSSLQVNSPLHF. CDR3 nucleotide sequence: TGTGCCAGCAGCTCACTACAGGTTAATTCACCCCTCCACTTT.

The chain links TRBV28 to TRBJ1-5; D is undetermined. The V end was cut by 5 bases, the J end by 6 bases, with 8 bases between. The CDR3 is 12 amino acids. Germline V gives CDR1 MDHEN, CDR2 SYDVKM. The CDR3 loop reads CASSRPLQPQHF. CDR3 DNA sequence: TGTGCCAGCAGTCGGCCCCTTCAGCCCCAGCATTTT.

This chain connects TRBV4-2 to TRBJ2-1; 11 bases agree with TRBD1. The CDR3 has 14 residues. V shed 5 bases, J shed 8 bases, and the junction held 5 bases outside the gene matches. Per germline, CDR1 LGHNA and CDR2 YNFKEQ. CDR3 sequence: CASSEGQGADEQFF. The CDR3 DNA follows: TGTGCCAGCAGCGAAGGACAGGGGGCCGATGAGCAGTTCTTC.